The clone carrying this TCR beta chain ranks as medium-sized (0.01 to 0.1%). Germline V lookup: CDR1 MNHEY, CDR2 SMNVEV (reference sequence). The CDR3 runs 15 residues. The V and J ends lost 5 bases and 2 bases respectively, with 14 bases between them. This sample stems from a study of metastatic and nonmetastatic thyroid tumors. All patients were untreated before thyroid surgery. TCRdb ran MiXCR on the PCR reads. The data show about 32,000 clones, roughly a fifth seen once. The receptor comes from a female donor with papillary thyroid cancer or a benign thyroid nodule (not recorded which). Some clones in this sample may be carry-over from other donors' samples. This chain links TRBV27 with TRBJ2-3; D may be TRBD2 (6 bases). The sequencing sample was made of blood. CDR3: CASSPPGTLTDTQYF. The CDR3, as DNA: TGTGCCAGCAGTCCACCCGGGACTCTCACAGATACGCAGTATTTT.